This is a list of T cell receptor beta chains from one sample in a study of PD-1 blockade in classical Hodgkin lymphoma. Profiled with immunoSEQ multiplex PCR; TCRdb holds only in-frame clones, not every one. Of approximately 84,000 clones in the sample, around 90% were seen once. The starting material was peripheral blood mononuclear cells (PBMCs), obtained at baseline. These receptors all stem from a human donor with classical Hodgkin lymphoma. Each CDR3 is given with its conserved first and last residue. Each record gives: V gene, D gene, clone size, CDR3 length, J gene, CDR3 protein, CDR3 DNA. D genes are given only for firm matches. Only part of the rows carry a size: once, few, many, or a class if the clone is expanded.

v_call: TRBV11-2
d_call: -
clone_size: -
cdr3_length: 14
j_call: TRBJ2-7
cdr3_aa: CASSLSRGGYEQYF
cdr3_nt: TGTGCCAGCAGCTTGTCTCGGGGAGGCTACGAGCAGTACTTC

v_call: TRBV6-6
d_call: -
clone_size: -
cdr3_length: 15
j_call: TRBJ1-1
cdr3_aa: CASSYSSVRNTEAFF
cdr3_nt: TGTGCCAGCAGTTACTCGTCGGTTCGGAACACTGAAGCTTTCTTT

v_call: TRBV23-1
d_call: -
clone_size: -
cdr3_length: 13
j_call: TRBJ1-4
cdr3_aa: CASSQRVPEKLFF
cdr3_nt: TGCGCCAGCAGTCAGCGGGTACCGGAAAAACTGTTTTTT

v_call: TRBV5-1
d_call: -
clone_size: once
cdr3_length: 16
j_call: TRBJ2-2
cdr3_aa: CASRPNSGTNTGELFF
cdr3_nt: TGCGCCAGCAGACCTAATAGCGGTACGAACACCGGGGAGCTGTTTTTT

v_call: TRBV7-2
d_call: -
clone_size: -
cdr3_length: 14
j_call: TRBJ2-7
cdr3_aa: CASSLDMRNYEQYF
cdr3_nt: TGTGCCAGCAGCTTAGATATGCGAAACTACGAGCAGTACTTC

v_call: TRBV30
d_call: TRBD2
clone_size: -
cdr3_length: 12
j_call: TRBJ2-1
cdr3_aa: CAWSSGRSEQFF
cdr3_nt: TGTGCCTGGAGCAGCGGGAGAAGCGAGCAGTTCTTC

v_call: TRBV28
d_call: TRBD2
clone_size: -
cdr3_length: 15
j_call: TRBJ2-7
cdr3_aa: CASRGGLAGSYEQYF
cdr3_nt: TGTGCCAGCAGGGGGGGGCTAGCGGGTTCCTACGAGCAGTACTTC

v_call: TRBV5-6
d_call: TRBD1
clone_size: once
cdr3_length: 15
j_call: TRBJ1-2
cdr3_aa: CASSEATGTGKGYTF
cdr3_nt: TGTGCCAGCAGCGAAGCCACCGGGACAGGGAAAGGCTACACCTTC

v_call: TRBV30
d_call: TRBD1
clone_size: -
cdr3_length: 12
j_call: TRBJ2-7
cdr3_aa: CAWGGQGAEQYF
cdr3_nt: TGTGCCTGGGGGGGACAGGGGGCCGAGCAGTACTTC

v_call: TRBV2
d_call: -
clone_size: -
cdr3_length: 16
j_call: TRBJ2-4
cdr3_aa: CASTILRDTAKNIQYF
cdr3_nt: TGTGCCAGCACGATCCTCCGGGACACCGCCAAAAACATTCAGTACTTC

v_call: TRBV6-5
d_call: -
clone_size: -
cdr3_length: 15
j_call: TRBJ1-5
cdr3_aa: CASSYGPSSNQPQHF
cdr3_nt: TGTGCCAGCAGTTACGGACCGTCCTCTAATCAGCCCCAGCATTTT

v_call: TRBV27
d_call: -
clone_size: once
cdr3_length: 14
j_call: TRBJ1-6
cdr3_aa: CASSLPSYNSPLHF
cdr3_nt: TGTGCCAGCAGTTTACCTTCCTATAATTCACCCCTCCACTTT

v_call: TRBV4-3
d_call: -
clone_size: -
cdr3_length: 15
j_call: TRBJ2-7
cdr3_aa: CASSQDGTATYEQYF
cdr3_nt: TGCGCCAGCAGCCAAGATGGAACGGCTACCTACGAGCAGTACTTC

v_call: TRBV7-2
d_call: TRBD2
clone_size: once
cdr3_length: 14
j_call: TRBJ2-7
cdr3_aa: CASSLTSDLGEQYF
cdr3_nt: TGTGCCAGCAGCCTTACTAGCGACTTAGGGGAGCAGTACTTC

v_call: TRBV10-2
d_call: -
clone_size: -
cdr3_length: 13
j_call: TRBJ1-1
cdr3_aa: CASSVGRNTEAFF
cdr3_nt: TGCGCCAGCAGTGTAGGCAGAAACACTGAAGCTTTCTTT

v_call: TRBV28
d_call: -
clone_size: -
cdr3_length: 11
j_call: TRBJ2-7
cdr3_aa: CASSHSYEQYF
cdr3_nt: TGTGCCAGCAGTCATTCCTACGAGCAGTACTTC

v_call: TRBV19
d_call: -
clone_size: -
cdr3_length: 14
j_call: TRBJ2-2
cdr3_aa: CASSIGTATGELFF
cdr3_nt: TGTGCCAGTAGTATAGGTACGGCTACCGGGGAGCTGTTTTTT

v_call: TRBV14
d_call: -
clone_size: -
cdr3_length: 13
j_call: TRBJ2-2
cdr3_aa: CASSQGGTGELFF
cdr3_nt: TGTGCCAGCAGCCAAGGGGGCACCGGGGAGCTGTTTTTT

v_call: TRBV5-4
d_call: TRBD2
clone_size: -
cdr3_length: 15
j_call: TRBJ2-7
cdr3_aa: CASSPGTSGIYEQYF
cdr3_nt: TGTGCCAGCAGCCCAGGGACTAGCGGTATCTACGAGCAGTACTTC

v_call: TRBV13
d_call: TRBD1
clone_size: -
cdr3_length: 14
j_call: TRBJ2-5
cdr3_aa: CASSSPGQLETQYF
cdr3_nt: TGTGCCAGCAGCTCTCCGGGACAGTTAGAGACCCAGTACTTC

v_call: TRBV5-1
d_call: -
clone_size: few
cdr3_length: 13
j_call: TRBJ1-2
cdr3_aa: CASGEPTTYGYTF
cdr3_nt: TGCGCCAGCGGAGAACCGACTACCTATGGCTACACCTTC

v_call: TRBV5-1
d_call: TRBD2
clone_size: once
cdr3_length: 17
j_call: TRBJ2-3
cdr3_aa: CASSPTSGRVLGDTQYF
cdr3_nt: TGCGCCAGCAGCCCGACTAGCGGGAGGGTTTTGGGAGATACGCAGTATTTT

v_call: TRBV28
d_call: TRBD2
clone_size: -
cdr3_length: 15
j_call: TRBJ2-3
cdr3_aa: CASSKGLAGRDTQYF
cdr3_nt: TGTGCCAGCAGTAAGGGACTAGCGGGAAGAGATACGCAGTATTTT

v_call: TRBV28
d_call: -
clone_size: -
cdr3_length: 14
j_call: TRBJ2-7
cdr3_aa: CASNMAGSSYEQYF
cdr3_nt: TGTGCCAGCAATATGGCAGGATCGTCCTACGAGCAGTACTTC

v_call: TRBV6-1
d_call: -
clone_size: -
cdr3_length: 13
j_call: TRBJ2-3
cdr3_aa: CASSVGSSDTQYF
cdr3_nt: TGTGCCAGCAGTGTAGGTAGTTCAGATACGCAGTATTTT

v_call: TRBV4-1
d_call: TRBD2
clone_size: -
cdr3_length: 16
j_call: TRBJ2-2
cdr3_aa: CASSPAPGGITGELFF
cdr3_nt: TGCGCCAGCAGCCCAGCCCCGGGAGGGATCACCGGGGAGCTGTTTTTT

v_call: TRBV5-6
d_call: TRBD2
clone_size: -
cdr3_length: 15
j_call: TRBJ2-1
cdr3_aa: CASSLRTSGRNEQFF
cdr3_nt: TGTGCCAGCAGCTTGAGAACTAGCGGGAGGAATGAGCAGTTCTTC

v_call: TRBV19
d_call: TRBD1
clone_size: -
cdr3_length: 13
j_call: TRBJ1-5
cdr3_aa: CASQGQNNQPQHF
cdr3_nt: TGTGCCAGTCAGGGACAGAATAATCAGCCCCAGCATTTT

v_call: TRBV19
d_call: TRBD1
clone_size: -
cdr3_length: 13
j_call: TRBJ1-2
cdr3_aa: CATTTGWGYGYTF
cdr3_nt: TGTGCCACCACGACAGGGTGGGGCTATGGCTACACCTTC

v_call: TRBV27
d_call: -
clone_size: -
cdr3_length: 13
j_call: TRBJ2-7
cdr3_aa: CASSFGVSYEQYF
cdr3_nt: TGTGCCAGCAGTTTCGGTGTCTCCTACGAGCAGTACTTC

v_call: TRBV6-7
d_call: -
clone_size: -
cdr3_length: 13
j_call: TRBJ1-2
cdr3_aa: CARIYTGLYGYTF
cdr3_nt: TGTGCCAGAATTTACACAGGGCTCTATGGCTACACCTTC